The text below deals with one TCR beta chain. Data came from immunoSEQ multiplex PCR; TCRdb stores just in-frame clones and leaves some out. Among 110,000 or so clones listed, 85% to 90% were seen once. These data come from a study of T cell responses to AZD1222 COVID-19 vaccine. Trimming pared 5 bases from V and 2 bases from J, leaving 10 bases between. The CDR3 length is 14 residues. CDR1 MNHEY and CDR2 SVGEGT come from the germline V gene. The sample was peripheral blood, taken on day 0 of AZD1222 vaccination. The rearrangement joins TRBV6-2 or TRBV6-3 to TRBJ1-3; D is unclear. This receptor was obtained from an adult in good health. In DNA, the CDR3 is TGTGCCAGCAGTGACAACGACCCTGGAAACACCATATATTTT. Its translation is CASSDNDPGNTIYF.